This TCR beta chain is from a study of memory CD4+ T cells and cytomegalovirus serostatus. Produced via immunoSEQ multiplex PCR; TCRdb's table is partial and in-frame only. The repertoire holds over 35,000 clones, with 78% as singletons. General study findings and limits: Each of 55 to 80 CMV-associated TCRbeta sequences occurred in one to five individuals.

The sort gate was single viable CD3+CD4+CD8-CD45RO+ cells for memory CD4+ T cells. Remarks on this clone: No antigen is known for it.

The sequence derives from an adult in good health and CMV-seronegative. Sequenced input: memory CD4+ T cells from blood.

The CDR3 protein is CASSPAGGTEQYF. The CDR3 DNA reads as TGTGCCAGTAGTCCAGCTGGGGGTACCGAGCAGTACTTC. The rearrangement uses TRBV19 and TRBJ2-7; the D call may be TRBD1 or TRBD2 (5 bases each). Trimming left V 5 bases short and J 6 bases short, with 14 bases between. The CDR3 totals 13 residues. Germline V lookup: CDR1 LNHDA, CDR2 SQIVND (reference sequence).